This entry describes one TCR beta chain. The CDR3 totals 13 residues. The germline V gene encodes CDR1 MNHEY and CDR2 SVGAGI. V gave up 2 bases and J gave up 4 bases, with 8 bases separating them. The sample is drawn from a study of blood T cell repertoires in COVID-19. About the study: PBMCs, B-cell-depleted T cells, or T cells were the source of the cDNA or gDNA that made up the material.

Sequencing was performed with immunoSEQ multiplex PCR; in TCRdb, only in-frame clones are kept and a portion is missing. This table holds under 250,000 clones, about 82% found once. The clonotype comes from a man older than 75 with acute or convalescent COVID-19. The V and J genes are TRBV6-5 and TRBJ1-2; a weak D match, TRBD1 (5 bases). Sequencing was performed on peripheral blood. CDR3: CASSYRGGYGYTF. CDR3 nucleotides: TGTGCCAGCAGTTACCGGGGGGGCTATGGCTACACCTTC.